The 20 T cell receptor beta chains below all came from one sample that was sequenced in a study of T cells in Graves' hyperthyroidism and ophthalmopathy. Regions amplified from RNA transcripts were the TCR beta CDR3 regions. The TCR CDR3 first-round RT-PCR relied on the HTBI primer set. MiXCR, applied by TCRdb to the multiplex PCR reads, yields one record per CDR3 protein. The data hold about 420,000 distinct CDR3 sequences, with approximately 15% observed a single time. The sequenced material came from blood. The source of these receptors is a woman aged 18-30 years with Graves' hyperthyroidism.

The V and J genes are TRBV4-1 and TRBJ1-5, with D possibly matching TRBD1 (5 bases). In germline, CDR1 is MGHRA, CDR2 YSYEKL. The CDR3 is made up of 15 amino acids. V dropped 4 bases and J dropped 0 bases, with 10 bases sitting between them. The CDR3 region has the DNA TGCGCCAGCAGCCTTTTCAGGGCTAGCAATCAGCCCCAGCATTTT. Translating gives CASSLFRASNQPQHF.

The chain recombines TRBV20-1 with TRBJ2-7; 8 bases are a match to TRBD2. The germline gives CDR1 DFQATT, CDR2 SNEGSKA (reference sequence). This CDR3 is 12 amino acids long. Trimming cost V 5 bases and J 6 bases; bases outside gene matches: 6. The CDR3 protein is CSAVRGASEQYF. The DNA for the CDR3 is TGCAGTGCTGTGCGGGGGGCGTCCGAGCAGTACTTC.

In its sample, this clonotype was seen many times. The chain has TRBV6-1 and TRBJ2-5, with D unclear. Trimming stripped 8 bases from V and 1 base from J, with 11 bases between. The CDR3 runs 13 residues. Germline CDR1 reads MNHNS; CDR2 reads SASEGT. CDR3 region: CASLRKGQETQYF. CDR3 sequence (DNA): TGTGCCAGCCTTAGGAAGGGCCAAGAGACCCAGTACTTC.

This clonotype was recorded at least ten times. The chain joins TRBV27 to TRBJ1-2; 8 nucleotides line up with TRBD1. Germline loops: CDR1 MNHEY, CDR2 SMNVEV (reference sequence). With V trimmed by 2 bases and J by 1 base, 6 bases remained unmatched. The CDR3 runs to 16 residues. CDR3 protein: CASSLDGQGLNYGYTF. DNA of the CDR3: TGTGCCAGCAGTTTAGATGGACAGGGCCTTAACTATGGCTACACCTTC.

CDR3 sequence: CASSQPRTGVYEQYF. In DNA, the CDR3 is TGTGCCAGCAGCCAACCCCGAACAGGGGTCTACGAGCAGTACTTC. The chain has TRBV3-1 and TRBJ2-7, with 7 positions matching TRBD1. V shed 2 bases, J shed 3 bases, and the junction held 7 bases outside the gene matches. The germline V gene has CDR1 LGHDT and CDR2 YNNKEL (reference sequence). This CDR3 has 15 residues.

The sample holds a few counts of this clonotype. This chain uses TRBV12-3 or TRBV12-4 with TRBJ1-5, with D possibly TRBD1 on 6 matching bases. CDR3 length: 14 residues. The V end was cut by 5 bases, the J end by 5 bases, with 13 bases between. The CDR3 loop reads CASSHRAADQPQHF. In DNA form, the CDR3 reads TGTGCCAGCAGTCACAGGGCGGCGGATCAGCCCCAGCATTTT.

This clonotype has ten or more counts. The rearrangement joins TRBV4-1 to TRBJ2-7, with TRBD2 matching 10 bases. Germline V gene data show CDR1 as MGHRA and CDR2 as YSYEKL. Trimming cost V 2 bases and J 2 bases; bases outside gene matches: 6. CDR3 length: 16 residues. The DNA of the CDR3 is TGCGCCAGCAGCCAATTGACTAGCGGGCGAACCTACGAGCAGTACTTC. It encodes CASSQLTSGRTYEQYF.

The J gene is TRBJ1-2, the V gene TRBV6-1; D not resolved. V shed 10 bases and J shed 1 base, with 13 bases lying between them. Germline values: CDR1 MNHNS, CDR2 SASEGT. This CDR3 spans 13 amino acids. This CDR3 reads CAIPWRLNYGYTF. DNA of the CDR3: TGTGCCATCCCCTGGAGACTTAACTATGGCTACACCTTC.

J is TRBJ2-7 and V is TRBV4-1; TRBD1 matches 9 bases. V dropped 4 bases and J dropped 5; count of bases not matched to a gene: 9. The CDR3 has 15 residues. CDR1 and CDR2 (germline): MGHRA, YSYEKL. The CDR3 spells CASSPSGQGFHEQYF. The CDR3 DNA follows: TGCGCCAGCAGCCCCTCGGGACAGGGTTTCCACGAGCAGTACTTC.

J is TRBJ1-1 and V is TRBV12-3 or TRBV12-4; D is unclear. V lost 4 bases, J lost 8 bases, and 8 bases lay in between. CDR3 length: 11 amino acids. The chain's CDR3 is CASSSRLEAFF. The CDR3 nucleotides are TGTGCCAGCAGTTCGCGTTTGGAAGCTTTCTTT.

This clonotype has ten or more counts. The chain uses TRBV7-8 and TRBJ2-5; the D gene is possibly TRBD1 (5 bases). Germline assignment: CDR1 SGHVS and CDR2 FQNEAQ. Trimming removed 5 bases at V and 1 base at J, with 14 bases between. This CDR3 has 15 amino acids. The DNA of the CDR3 is TGTGCCAGCAGCCCCCGTGTGGGGCGCCAAGAGACCCAGTACTTC. Its translation: CASSPRVGRQETQYF.

J is TRBJ2-1 and V is TRBV6-1; 12 nucleotides agree with TRBD1. CDR1 and CDR2 (germline): MNHNS, SASEGT. Germline trimming cut 10 bases from V and 8 bases from J; bases unmatched to any gene: 9. The CDR3 is made up of 14 amino acids. This chain's CDR3 is CATTRGQGAYEQFF. DNA for the CDR3: TGTGCCACCACCAGGGGACAGGGGGCTTATGAGCAGTTCTTC.

The chain combines TRBV6-1 with TRBJ1-1; D perhaps matches TRBD1 (5 bases). The CDR3 sequence is 13 residues long. Trimming left V 8 bases short and J 6 bases short, with 16 bases between. Germline V gives CDR1 MNHNS, CDR2 SASEGT. As DNA, the CDR3 is TGTGCCAGCGGACATTATGGACGGTCTGAAGCTTTCTTT. Protein: CASGHYGRSEAFF.

The V and J genes are TRBV2 and TRBJ2-2; D remains unclear. Germline CDR1 SNHLY, CDR2 FYNNEI. The CDR3 length is 16 residues. V lost 3 bases to trimming and J lost 7 bases, with 18 bases between them. CDR3: CASSDLSYVFRGELFF. The CDR3 region has the DNA TGTGCCAGCAGTGATCTTAGCTACGTCTTTCGCGGGGAGCTGTTTTTT.

This clonotype appeared many times. The chain uses TRBV6-1 and TRBJ2-7; D possibly corresponds to TRBD2 (6 bases). CDR1 MNHNS and CDR2 SASEGT come from the germline V gene. This CDR3 spans 15 amino acids. Trimming took 1 base from V and 3 from J, leaving 13 bases between them. The CDR3 loop reads CASSEETRRDYEQYF. The CDR3 DNA sequence: TGTGCCAGCAGTGAAGAAACTAGGAGGGACTACGAGCAGTACTTC.

This clonotype showed up many times. This chain connects TRBV27 to TRBJ2-7; no reliable D call. CDR3 length equals 9 residues. The V gene lost 8 bases and the J gene lost 1 base, with 0 bases spanning the gap. Germline values: CDR1 MNHEY, CDR2 SMNVEV (reference sequence). The CDR3 region is CASSYEQYF. In DNA, the CDR3 is TGTGCCAGCTCCTACGAGCAGTACTTC.

This clonotype was detected ten times or more. The V call is TRBV7-9, the J call TRBJ1-4, with TRBD1 as a possible D gene (5 bases). The CDR3 runs to 16 residues. Deletions cut 1 base from V and 7 bases from J, with 16 bases between. CDR1 and CDR2 from the germline V gene are SEHNR and FQNEAQ (reference sequence). The CDR3 DNA reads as TGTGCCAGCAGCTTAGGACGGTCGGGGGAAGGTGAAAAACTGTTTTTT. Protein: CASSLGRSGEGEKLFF.

A remark on this clonotype: One junction end disagrees with the germline gene, perhaps due to a read error. The CDR3: CASSPTGADAQYF. The CDR3 coding sequence is TGTGCCAGCAGCCCAACCGGGGCAGATGCGCAGTATTTT. V gene TRBV7-3 combines with J gene TRBJ2-3; the D call may be TRBD1 or TRBD2 (5 bases each). Germline V lookup: CDR1 SGHTA, CDR2 FQGTGA. The CDR3 extends over 13 amino acids.

The chain combines TRBV19 with TRBJ2-1; 8 positions agree with TRBD2. The CDR3 is 13 amino acids. V was clipped by 6 bases and J by 7 bases; unmatched bases: 5. The V gene's germline CDR1 is LNHDA and CDR2 SQIVND (reference sequence). Here the CDR3 DNA reads TGTGCCAGTAGAGAGCGGGGGAGGAATGAGCAGTTCTTC. Its translation: CASRERGRNEQFF.

This clonotype was recorded a few times. The chain recombines TRBV19 with TRBJ2-1; TRBD2 matches at 8 bases. CDR3 length: 11 residues. Losses at the gene ends were 6 bases for V and 14 bases for J; bases not matched to a gene: 6. Germline loops: CDR1 LNHDA, CDR2 SQIVND (reference sequence). The CDR3 reads CASRSGGREFF. CDR3 sequence (DNA): TGTGCCAGTAGGAGCGGGGGTCGGGAGTTCTTC.